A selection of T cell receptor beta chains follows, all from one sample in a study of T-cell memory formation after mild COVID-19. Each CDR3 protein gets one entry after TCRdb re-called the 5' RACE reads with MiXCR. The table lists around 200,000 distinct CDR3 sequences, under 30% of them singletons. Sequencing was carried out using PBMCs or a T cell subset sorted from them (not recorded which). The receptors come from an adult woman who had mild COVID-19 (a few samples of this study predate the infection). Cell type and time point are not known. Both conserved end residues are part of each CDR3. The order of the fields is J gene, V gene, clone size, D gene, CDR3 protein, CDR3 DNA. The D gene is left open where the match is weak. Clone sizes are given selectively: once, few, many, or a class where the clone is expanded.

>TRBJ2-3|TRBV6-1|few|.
CASSEGDTQYF
TGTGCCAGCAGTGAAGGAGATACGCAGTATTTT
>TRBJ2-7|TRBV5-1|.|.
CASSLSGGNYEQYF
TGCGCCAGCAGCTTGAGTGGGGGGAACTACGAGCAGTACTTC
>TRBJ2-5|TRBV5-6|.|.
CASSLGRWGETQYF
TGTGCCAGCAGCTTGGGGCGTTGGGGAGAGACCCAGTACTTC
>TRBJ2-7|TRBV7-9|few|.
CASSLERLDYEQYF
TGTGCCAGCAGCTTAGAACGACTAGACTACGAGCAGTACTTC
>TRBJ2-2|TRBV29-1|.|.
CSVPMDRRSTGELFF
TGCAGCGTCCCCATGGACCGGAGGAGCACCGGGGAGCTGTTTTTT
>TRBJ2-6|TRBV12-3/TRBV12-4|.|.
CASSPQDLVAGANVLTF
TGTGCCAGCAGTCCGCAGGACCTGGTTGCTGGGGCCAACGTCCTGACTTTC
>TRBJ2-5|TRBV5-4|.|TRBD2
CASSSGVAGVQETQYF
TGTGCCAGCAGTTCCGGGGTAGCGGGAGTCCAAGAGACCCAGTACTTC
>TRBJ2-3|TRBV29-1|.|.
CSGRNGAVSTDTQYF
TGCAGCGGCCGAAACGGGGCGGTTAGCACAGATACGCAGTATTTT
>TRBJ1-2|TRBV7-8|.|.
CASSLDSGTAYGYTF
TGTGCCAGCAGCTTAGATTCAGGCACTGCCTATGGCTACACCTTC
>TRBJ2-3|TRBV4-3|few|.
CASSQDIGAFPDTQYF
TGCGCCAGCAGCCAAGATATAGGAGCTTTCCCAGATACGCAGTATTTT
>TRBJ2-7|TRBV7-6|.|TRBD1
CASSLIPGQGAGEQYF
TGTGCCAGCAGCTTAATACCGGGACAGGGGGCGGGCGAGCAGTACTTC
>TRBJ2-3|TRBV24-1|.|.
CATSRGNTDTQYF
TGTGCCACTTCTCGAGGTAACACAGATACGCAGTATTTT
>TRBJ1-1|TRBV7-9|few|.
CASTYPWDNTEAFF
TGTGCCAGCACCTACCCTTGGGACAACACTGAAGCTTTCTTT
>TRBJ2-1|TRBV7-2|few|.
CASSLGSLGYNEQFF
TGTGCCAGCAGCTTGGGATCCCTGGGGTACAATGAGCAGTTCTTC
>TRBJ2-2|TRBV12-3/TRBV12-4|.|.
CASSLTGDTGELFF
TGTGCCAGCAGTTTAACGGGGGACACCGGGGAGCTGTTTTTT
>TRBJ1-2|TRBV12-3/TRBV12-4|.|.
CASSLSGKGYGYTF
TGTGCCAGCAGTTTAAGTGGGAAGGGCTATGGCTACACCTTC
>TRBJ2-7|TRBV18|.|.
CASSPSSSVYEQYF
TGTGCCAGCTCACCATCCTCTAGTGTCTACGAGCAGTACTTC
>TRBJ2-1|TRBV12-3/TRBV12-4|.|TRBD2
CASRPGSGAGEQFF
TGTGCCAGCAGACCGGGTAGCGGGGCCGGGGAGCAGTTCTTC
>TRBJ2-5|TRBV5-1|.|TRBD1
CASSLSGQGWSETQYF
TGCGCCAGCAGCTTGTCGGGACAGGGTTGGTCGGAGACCCAGTACTTC
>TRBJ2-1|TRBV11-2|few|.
CASSLVRSVGEQFF
TGTGCCAGCAGCTTAGTGAGGTCGGTAGGTGAGCAGTTCTTC
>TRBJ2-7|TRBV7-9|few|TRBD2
CASSYLAGVTYEQYF
TGTGCCAGCAGCTACCTAGCGGGGGTGACCTACGAGCAGTACTTC
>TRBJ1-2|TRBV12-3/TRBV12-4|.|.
CASSPKVGAGYTF
TGTGCCAGCAGTCCCAAGGTAGGGGCCGGCTACACCTTC
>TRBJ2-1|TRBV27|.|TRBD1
CASSSTGGYYNEQFF
TGTGCCAGCAGCTCAACAGGGGGTTACTACAATGAGCAGTTCTTC
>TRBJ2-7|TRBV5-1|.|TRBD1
CASMTGGTSEQYF
TGCGCCAGCATGACAGGGGGTACCAGCGAGCAGTACTTC
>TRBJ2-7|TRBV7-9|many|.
CASSLVGSIYTPIGDRSGYEQYF
TGTGCCAGCAGCTTAGTCGGCTCCATTTATACCCCTATCGGAGATAGAAGTGGCTACGAGCAGTACTTC
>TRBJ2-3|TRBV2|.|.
CASSAGPRYTQYF
TGTGCCAGCAGTGCGGGACCTAGATATACGCAGTATTTT
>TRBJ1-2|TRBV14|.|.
CASSRSPPRVYGYTF
TGTGCCAGCAGCCGATCCCCGCCCCGGGTCTATGGCTACACCTTC
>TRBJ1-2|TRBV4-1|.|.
CASSQDPVPYGYTF
TGCGCCAGCAGCCAAGATCCGGTCCCTTATGGCTACACCTTC
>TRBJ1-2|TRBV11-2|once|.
CASSLDSRDTF
TGTGCCAGCAGCTTAGATTCCCGGGACACCTTC
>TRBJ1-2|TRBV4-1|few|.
CASSQGGGYTF
TGCGCCAGCAGCCAGGGTGGTGGCTACACCTTC
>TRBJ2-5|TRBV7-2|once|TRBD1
CASSLEGGLGETQYF
TGTGCCAGCAGCTTAGAAGGGGGCCTTGGGGAGACCCAGTACTTC
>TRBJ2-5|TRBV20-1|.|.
CSARSGQGQETHYF
TGCAGTGCTAGAAGTGGGCAAGGACAAGAGACCCATTACTTC
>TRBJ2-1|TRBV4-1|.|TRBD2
CASSQDRTSGVNRMLF
TGCGCCAGCAGCCAAGATCGGACTAGCGGGGTGAACCGGATGCTCTTC
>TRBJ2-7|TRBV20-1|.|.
CSASQGNEQYF
TGCAGTGCTTCACAGGGTAACGAGCAGTACTTC
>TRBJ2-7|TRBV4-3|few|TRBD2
CASSQLPGGAGAPYEQYF
TGCGCCAGCAGCCAACTCCCGGGAGGAGCGGGAGCGCCCTACGAGCAGTACTTC
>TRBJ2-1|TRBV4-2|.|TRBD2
CASSQGGVPKFF
TGTGCCAGCAGCCAGGGGGGGGTCCCCAAGTTCTTC
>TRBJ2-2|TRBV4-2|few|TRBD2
CASSLKAGIAGGAGELFF
TGTGCCAGCAGCCTAAAGGCGGGGATAGCGGGAGGCGCCGGGGAGCTGTTTTTT
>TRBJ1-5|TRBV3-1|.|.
CASSRGHSNQPQHF
TGTGCCAGCAGCCGGGGACACAGCAATCAGCCCCAGCATTTT
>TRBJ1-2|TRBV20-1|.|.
CSARDPGYTF
TGCAGTGCTAGAGATCCAGGCTACACCTTC
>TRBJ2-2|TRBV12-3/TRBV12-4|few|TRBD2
CASSLFSGSNTGELFF
TGTGCCAGCAGTCTTTTTAGCGGGAGCAACACCGGGGAGCTGTTTTTT
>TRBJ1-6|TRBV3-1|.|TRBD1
CASSLTPDRSAPLHF
TGTGCCAGCAGCCTTACCCCGGACAGGTCGGCACCCCTCCACTTT
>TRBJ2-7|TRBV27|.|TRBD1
CASSVDRGYEQYF
TGTGCCAGCAGTGTTGACAGGGGCTACGAGCAGTACTTC
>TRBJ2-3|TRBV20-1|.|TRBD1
CSVGGRQGLSTDTQYF
TGCAGTGTAGGTGGCAGACAGGGGTTAAGCACAGATACGCAGTATTTT
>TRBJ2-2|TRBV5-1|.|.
CASSLGPGRELFF
TGCGCCAGCAGCTTGGGGCCGGGGAGGGAGCTGTTTTTT
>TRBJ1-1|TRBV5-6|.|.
CASRPQFRSEAFF
TGTGCCAGCAGACCACAGTTCCGGAGTGAAGCTTTCTTT
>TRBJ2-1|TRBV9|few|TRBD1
CASSAGTGVYNEQFF
TGTGCCAGCAGCGCCGGGACAGGGGTGTACAATGAGCAGTTCTTC
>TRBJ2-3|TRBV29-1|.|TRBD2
CSVEGLSSTDTQYF
TGCAGCGTTGAGGGACTATCTAGCACAGATACGCAGTATTTT
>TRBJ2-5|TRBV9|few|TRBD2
CASSTAGGLEEAQYF
TGTGCCAGCAGCACAGCGGGGGGGCTGGAAGAGGCCCAGTACTTC
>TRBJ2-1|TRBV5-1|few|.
CASSLWRTNNEQFF
TGCGCCAGCAGCTTGTGGCGGACCAACAATGAGCAGTTCTTC